A single TCR beta chain is shown here with its context. This specimen belongs to a study of blood T cell repertoires in COVID-19. Measured with immunoSEQ multiplex PCR; TCRdb has only the in-frame clones, and not every one. The sample carries about 310,000 clones, 70% to 90% recorded once. Per germline, CDR1 MDHEN and CDR2 SYDVKM. The junction had 9 bases not matched to a gene; V was cut back by 7 bases and J by 2 bases. The CDR3 spans 15 residues. The receptor was derived from a woman aged 45 to 65 who had recovered from COVID-19. The sample comprised peripheral blood. The rearrangement uses TRBV28 and TRBJ1-1, with 8 bases matching TRBD1. CDR3 in amino acids: CASTQPRGRNTEAFF. As DNA, the CDR3 is TGTGCCAGCACCCAACCCAGGGGGCGAAACACTGAAGCTTTCTTT. Filled out from reference TRBV28 and TRBJ1-1, the complete variable domain reads DVKVTQSSRYLVKRTGEKVFLECVQDMDHENMFWYRQDPGLGLRLIYFSYDVKMKEKGDIPEGYSVSREKKERFSLILESASTNQTSMYLCASTQPRGRNTEAFFGQGTRLTVV.